This TCR beta chain was recovered during a study of T cells expressing NK-cell markers. Study-level background: HCMV serostatus: most of the eight sequenced donors positive, one negative.

Overall study findings and caveats: Topping the CD3+CD56-NKG2C+ fraction as well were these clonotypes, in several donors. No clear determination of HCMV specificity was made for expanded NKG2C+ T cell clones.

What made the TCR beta cDNA was 5'RACE template switching with UMIs. TCRdb reprocessed the 5' RACE reads and reports one entry per CDR3 protein, with no DNA. The table lists 400,000 or so distinct CDR3 sequences. CDR3 length: 16 amino acids. Germline V gives CDR1 MDHEN, CDR2 SYDVKM. On this clonotype itself: Its cognate antigen is unknown.

This sequence originates from a woman aged 45 to 65 in good health. Specimen: blood T cells: a sorted CD56 or NKG2C T cell subset, CD4+ or CD8+ T cells, or bulk PBMC T cells (not recorded which). This chain links TRBV28 with TRBJ2-1; TCRdb picks TRBD1, but there is no DNA to check that call. CDR3 sequence reads: CASSPWGQGSYNEQFF.